A single sample gave rise to the 29 T cell receptor beta chains below, sequenced in a study of blood T cell repertoires in COVID-19. The data were produced by immunoSEQ multiplex PCR, yet TCRdb's version contains in-frame clones alone and is incomplete. The profile shows 200,000 to 250,000 clones, 80% to 90% of them singletons. Specimen: peripheral blood. Every receptor here comes from a man in his forties or fifties with acute or convalescent COVID-19.

The chain links TRBV3-1 (or the pseudogene TRBV3-2) to TRBJ2-7; D remains unclear. V dropped 1 base and J dropped 3 bases, with 13 bases sitting between them. Germline CDR1 and CDR2: LGHDT and YNNKEL (reference sequence). The CDR3 extends over 15 amino acids. DNA for the CDR3: TGTGCCAGCAGCCAAGGGCCGGGTTTCGGCTACGAGCAGTACTTC. It yields the protein CASSQGPGFGYEQYF.

The chain uses TRBV29-1 and TRBJ1-3; D not certain. Germline CDR1 SQVTM, CDR2 ANQGSEA. V was shortened by 5 bases and J by 1 base, with 9 bases between the two germline ends. This CDR3 region has 13 residues. The CDR3 here is CSVSRGSGNTIYF. CDR3 coding DNA: TGCAGCGTTTCCCGCGGTTCTGGAAACACCATATATTTT.

The chain is built from TRBV19 and TRBJ1-4; D might be TRBD1 (6 bases). Trimming took 0 bases from V and 5 from J, leaving 10 bases between them. The CDR3 extends over 15 amino acids. Germline loops: CDR1 LNHDA, CDR2 SQIVND (reference sequence). The CDR3 is CASSIEGGANEKLFF. DNA for the CDR3: TGTGCCAGTAGTATAGAGGGGGGGGCCAATGAAAAACTGTTTTTT. Based on the CDR3 plus reference TRBV19 and TRBJ1-4, the full variable domain is DGGITQSPKYLFRKEGQNVTLSCEQNLNHDAMYWYRQDPGQGLRLIYYSQIVNDFQKGDIAEGYSVSREKKESFPLTVTSAQKNPTAFYLCASSIEGGANEKLFFGSGTQLSVL.

The V gene is TRBV19, the J gene TRBJ1-5; the match to TRBD1 covers 9 bases. V shed 3 bases, J shed 0 bases, and the junction held 9 bases outside the gene matches. The CDR3 runs 18 residues. The germline V gene has CDR1 LNHDA and CDR2 SQIVND (reference sequence). CDR3 sequence (DNA): TGTGCCAGTAGTATGATGGGGACAGGGCAGTATAGCAATCAGCCCCAGCATTTT. Translation gives CASSMMGTGQYSNQPQHF.

The J gene is TRBJ2-3, the V gene TRBV11-2; D may be TRBD2 (5 bases). The V and J ends lost 3 bases and 3 bases respectively, with 10 bases between them. Germline V gives CDR1 SGHAT, CDR2 FQNNGV. This CDR3 has 14 residues. The CDR3 region is CASSLVLATDTQYF. In DNA, the CDR3 is TGTGCCAGCAGCTTGGTTCTAGCAACAGATACGCAGTATTTT.

This chain uses TRBV5-1 with TRBJ1-4; D might be TRBD1 (5 bases). This CDR3 comprises 14 residues. Trimming took off 4 bases at V and 8 bases at J, with 15 bases between the two ends. Looked up from germline, CDR1 is SGHRS and CDR2 is YFSETQ. The CDR3, as DNA: TGCGCCAGCAGCGAGGACACCGCGGCGGAAAAACTGTTTTTT. It codes for CASSEDTAAEKLFF. The variable domain in full, completed from reference TRBV5-1 and TRBJ1-4, reads KAGVTQTPRYLIKTRGQQVTLSCSPISGHRSVSWYQQTPGQGLQFLFEYFSETQRNKGNFPGRFSGRQFSNSRSEMNVSTLELGDSALYLCASSEDTAAEKLFFGSGTQLSVL.

The chain couples TRBV16 to TRBJ2-4; TRBD1 matches 9 bases. Germline-derived CDR1 and CDR2 are KGHSY and FQNENV. Trimming removed 4 bases from V and 6 bases from J; junction bases left unmatched: 4. This CDR3 spans 14 amino acids. The CDR3 here is CASSLGTGRNIQYF. The DNA for the CDR3 is TGTGCCAGCAGCCTCGGGACAGGGCGAAACATTCAGTACTTC. Complete variable domain (other parts from reference TRBV16 and TRBJ2-4): GEEVAQTPKHLVRGEGQKAKLYCAPIKGHSYVFWYQQVLKNEFKFLISFQNENVFDETGMPKERFSAKCLPNSPCSLEIQATKLEDSAVYFCASSLGTGRNIQYFGAGTRLSVL.

This clone turned up a few times. At one boundary the junction diverges from the germline segment, which might be a read error. The chain combines TRBV2 with TRBJ1-4; maybe TRBD1 (6 bases). Germline values: CDR1 SNHLY, CDR2 FYNNEI. This CDR3 contains 13 residues. The CDR3 sequence: CASTGQSNEKLFF. The CDR3 coding sequence is TGTGCGAGCACTGGACAGTCTAATGAAAAACTGTTTTTT. Full variable domain (rest looked up from reference TRBV2 and TRBJ1-4): EPEVTQTPSHQVTQMGQEVILRCVPISNHLYFYWYRQILGQKVEFLVSFYNNEISEKSEIFDDQFSVERPDGSNFTLKIRSTKLEDSAMYFCASTGQSNEKLFFGSGTQLSVL.

The rearrangement joins TRBV6-5 to TRBJ2-7; 7 nucleotides agree with TRBD1. Germline V gives CDR1 MNHEY, CDR2 SVGAGI. V dropped 5 bases and J dropped 1; count of bases not matched to a gene: 5. The CDR3 length is 14 residues. The CDR3 region is CASSLDRFSYEQYF. The DNA for the CDR3 is TGTGCCAGCAGTCTGGACAGGTTTTCCTACGAGCAGTACTTC.

J is TRBJ1-1 and V is TRBV7-9, with 9 positions matching TRBD1. V shed 5 bases, J shed 5 bases, and the junction held 6 bases outside the gene matches. This CDR3 contains 14 residues. Germline CDR1 is SEHNR and CDR2 is FQNEAQ (reference sequence). The CDR3 loop is CASSQDRGTTEAFF. For the CDR3, the DNA is TGTGCCAGCAGCCAGGACAGGGGAACAACTGAAGCTTTCTTT.

With regard to this clone: This sample includes further DNA sequences coding for the same CDR3. The V call is TRBV24-1, the J call TRBJ2-3; 7 bases are shared with TRBD2. The CDR3 runs to 14 residues. After removal of 9 bases from V and 0 bases from J, the junction contained 5 bases not matched to a gene. Germline V lookup: CDR1 KGHDR, CDR2 SFDVKD. This chain's CDR3 is CATSSGGSTDTQYF. In DNA, the CDR3 is TGTGCCACCTCTAGCGGAGGAAGCACAGATACGCAGTATTTT.

This clone was recorded only once. The chain carries TRBV11-3 and TRBJ1-6, with 7 bases identical to TRBD1. Per the germline V gene, CDR1 is SGHNT and CDR2 is YENEEA. This CDR3 region has 16 residues. J gave up 11 bases and V 4 bases, and 14 bases lay outside the gene matches. In nucleotides, the CDR3 is TGTGCCAGCAGCTCCCCGAGACAGGGCCAGAGTGCACCCCTCCACTTT. Residues: CASSSPRQGQSAPLHF.

V and J are TRBV15 and TRBJ2-2; 7 nucleotides line up with TRBD2. Trimming took 2 bases from V and 0 from J; bases not matched to a gene: 3. Germline loops: CDR1 LNHNV, CDR2 YYDKDF (reference sequence). The CDR3 covers 16 residues. The CDR3 spells CATSRSSGANTGELFF. CDR3 nucleotide sequence: TGTGCCACCAGCAGATCTAGCGGAGCGAACACCGGGGAGCTGTTTTTT.

This chain uses TRBV13 with TRBJ2-7; D call uncertain. Trimming took 6 bases from V and 5 from J, leaving 11 bases between them. This CDR3 has 12 amino acids. Germline V gene lookup returns CDR1 PRHDT and CDR2 FYEKMQ (reference sequence). CDR3 in DNA: TGTGCCAGCAGAGAACGAGGCAACGAGCAGTACTTC. Protein product: CASRERGNEQYF.

The rearrangement links TRBV28 to TRBJ1-2; D is ambiguous. Germline V lookup: CDR1 MDHEN, CDR2 SYDVKM. Between the trimmed V and J ends, which lost 3 bases and 6 bases, there was a span of 14 bases. The CDR3 contains 14 residues. CDR3 nucleotide sequence: TGTGCCAGCAGTTTTCTGCCAGGCACACATGGCTACACCTTC. Translation gives CASSFLPGTHGYTF.

V gene TRBV5-4 combines with J gene TRBJ2-1, with a possible D match to TRBD1 (6 bases). Germline CDR1 is SGHNT and CDR2 is YYREEE (reference sequence). V was pared by 2 bases and J by 2 bases, with 11 bases between. The CDR3 sequence is 15 residues long. CDR3 in amino acids: CASSLTQGTYNEQFF. The CDR3 nucleotides are TGTGCCAGCAGCTTAACTCAGGGGACCTACAATGAGCAGTTCTTC.

The V call is TRBV12-3 or TRBV12-4, the J call TRBJ1-1; D is undetermined. CDR3 size: 12 residues. Between the trimmed V and J ends, which lost 5 bases and 4 bases, there was a span of 8 bases. This CDR3 is CASSRGSTEAFF. In DNA, the CDR3 is TGTGCCAGCAGTCGAGGGAGCACTGAAGCTTTCTTT.

CDR3 in amino acids: CASSLVFLAARDEQFF. CDR3 nucleotide sequence: TGTGCCAGCAGCTTAGTTTTTTTGGCGGCTCGCGATGAGCAGTTCTTC. The J gene is TRBJ2-1, the V gene TRBV11-3; D unclear. V was pared by 1 base and J by 8 bases, with 18 bases between. CDR3 length: 16 residues. CDR1 is SGHNT, CDR2 YENEEA, per germline.

This chain connects TRBV7-9 to TRBJ2-7; weak D call: TRBD1 (7 bases). CDR3 size: 11 residues. CDR1 is SEHNR, CDR2 FQNEAQ, per germline (reference sequence). V lost 4 bases and J lost 10, with 11 bases in between. This CDR3 is CASSSQGGQYF. DNA for the CDR3: TGTGCCAGCAGCTCCCAGGGGGGACAGTACTTC.

This rearrangement joins TRBV19 to TRBJ2-3, with D unresolved. The CDR3 is 15 amino acids. The V end was cut by 1 base, the J end by 0 bases, with 8 bases between. Germline V gene lookup returns CDR1 LNHDA and CDR2 SQIVND (reference sequence). CDR3 sequence reads: CASSIGLESTDTQYF. CDR3 in DNA: TGTGCCAGTAGTATAGGACTGGAAAGCACAGATACGCAGTATTTT.

The V and J genes are TRBV11-3 and TRBJ1-1, with D unresolved. Germline V gene data show CDR1 as SGHNT and CDR2 as YENEEA. V was trimmed by 3 bases and J by 0 bases, leaving 8 bases between them. There are 14 residues in the CDR3. CDR3 amino acids: CASSFTDMNTEAFF. The DNA of the CDR3 is TGTGCCAGCAGCTTTACTGATATGAACACTGAAGCTTTCTTT.

This clone showed up just once. V gene TRBV30 combines with J gene TRBJ2-1; 8 bases are shared with TRBD1. The junction had 5 bases not matched to a gene; V was cut back by 1 base and J by 3 bases. Germline V lookup: CDR1 GTSNPN, CDR2 SVGIG (reference sequence). The CDR3 totals 15 residues. The CDR3 reads CAWSAADRGYNEQFF. The CDR3 coding sequence is TGTGCCTGGAGTGCGGCCGACAGGGGCTACAATGAGCAGTTCTTC.

The chain is built from TRBV27 and TRBJ2-1, with D hard to call. The V gene lost 4 bases and the J gene lost 0 bases, with 4 bases spanning the gap. The CDR3 is 13 amino acids. Germline V lookup: CDR1 MNHEY, CDR2 SMNVEV (reference sequence). The CDR3 DNA sequence: TGTGCCAGCAGTTATAGCTCCTACAATGAGCAGTTCTTC. Its translation: CASSYSSYNEQFF.

This chain connects TRBV2 to TRBJ2-1, with TRBD2 identical over 8 bases. V shed 4 bases and J 9 bases; nucleotides not matched to a gene: 8. The CDR3 consists of 14 residues. CDR1 and CDR2 from the germline V gene are SNHLY and FYNNEI. This CDR3 reads CASSVKREKGEQFF. DNA for the CDR3: TGTGCCAGCAGTGTAAAGCGGGAGAAGGGTGAGCAGTTCTTC.

J is TRBJ1-6 and V is TRBV19, with a possible D match to TRBD1 (5 bases). Germline assignment: CDR1 LNHDA and CDR2 SQIVND (reference sequence). The CDR3 loop spans 15 amino acids. Trimming stripped 5 bases from V and 8 bases from J, with 16 bases between. The CDR3: CASSPRAGGDSPLHF. Written as DNA, the CDR3 is TGTGCCAGTAGTCCCCGTGCAGGAGGGGATTCACCCCTCCACTTT.

The chain combines TRBV9 with TRBJ1-4, with a tentative D call TRBD1 (6 bases). Per germline, CDR1 SGDLS and CDR2 YYNGEE. The CDR3 runs 16 residues. Trimming shortened V by 6 bases and J by 1 base, and 16 bases separated the two germline ends. Written as DNA, the CDR3 is TGTGCCAGCACTCGGACTCAAGGGGGAACTAATGAAAAACTGTTTTTT. Encoded protein: CASTRTQGGTNEKLFF.

This rearrangement joins TRBV24-1 to TRBJ2-7, with 8 bases identical to TRBD2. Per the germline V gene, CDR1 is KGHDR and CDR2 is SFDVKD. Germline trimming cut 8 bases from V and 5 bases from J; bases unmatched to any gene: 16. CDR3 length: 16 residues. DNA of the CDR3: TGTGCCACCAAGTCACCTGCGGCGGGGGGTAGAAACGAGCAGTACTTC. It yields the protein CATKSPAAGGRNEQYF.

The V and J genes are TRBV12-3 or TRBV12-4 and TRBJ1-5; 8 nucleotides line up with TRBD1. The V and J ends lost 6 bases and 6 bases, in that order; junction bases with no gene match: 4. This CDR3 is built from 13 residues. The CDR3 bases are TGTGCCAGCAGAGGACAGGGTGGTCAGCCCCAGCATTTT. It codes for CASRGQGGQPQHF.

V is TRBV7-3 and J is TRBJ2-2; TRBD2 matches at 9 bases. Germline CDR1 SGHTA, CDR2 FQGTGA. The CDR3 runs to 17 residues. The trim removed 4 bases at V and 5 bases at J, leaving 11 bases unmatched. This CDR3 reads CASSSRAGGPVTGELFF. DNA for the CDR3: TGTGCCAGCAGCTCACGGGCGGGAGGGCCGGTGACCGGGGAGCTGTTTTTT. Based on the CDR3 plus reference TRBV7-3 and TRBJ2-2, the full variable domain is GAGVSQTPSNKVTEKGKYVELRCDPISGHTALYWYRQSLGQGPEFLIYFQGTGAADDSGLPNDRFFAVRPEGSVSTLKIQRTERGDSAVYLCASSSRAGGPVTGELFFGEGSRLTVL.